This T cell receptor beta chain was profiled in a study of OX40 agonist ivuxolimab in advanced cancers. Study summary: Patients were dosed intravenously with ivuxolimab at 0.01 to 10 mg/kg every 2 weeks. The diagnoses of dose-escalation patients were hepatocellular carcinoma, melanoma, renal cell or head and neck cancer. Prior therapy, whether anti-PD-1, anti-PD-L1 or anti-CTLA-4, was allowed, and about 39% had some.

The table came from immunoSEQ multiplex PCR; TCRdb's copy has only in-frame clones and leaves some out. This sample has fewer than 25,000 clones; around 86% occur once, and the top ten carry around 40%. Patients were excluded for autoimmune disease history or systemic immunosuppression. Germline V gene lookup returns CDR1 MDHEN and CDR2 SYDVKM. The CDR3 is 12 residues long. The germline V and J ends were trimmed by 5 bases and 9 bases, with 12 bases remaining between them. The V call is TRBV28, the J call TRBJ2-3; D is undetermined. The clonotype was recovered from an adult with an advanced solid tumor such as melanoma, head and neck, liver or kidney cancer. The sequences come from CD4+ or CD8+ T cells sorted from blood, collected in a trial of the OX40 agonist ivuxolimab. The CDR3 sequence is CASSPSWQTQYF. The CDR3 nucleotides are TGTGCCAGCAGTCCTTCTTGGCAGACGCAGTATTTT.